These 20 T cell receptor beta chains originate from one sample sequenced in a study of metastatic and nonmetastatic thyroid tumors. No patient had received any treatment before thyroid surgery. TCRdb re-clonotyped the PCR reads through MiXCR. The data show 25,000 to 30,000 clones, roughly 15% seen once. The sample was blood. Receptor source: a female donor with papillary thyroid cancer or a benign thyroid nodule (not recorded which). Some clones in this sample may be carry-over from other donors' samples.

In this sample, this clone turned up many times. The chain's CDR3 is CASYDRINYGYTF. The CDR3 nucleotides read TGTGCCAGCTACGACAGGATTAACTATGGCTACACCTTC. The V gene is TRBV2, the J gene TRBJ1-2; D possibly corresponds to TRBD1 (6 bases). This CDR3 has 13 residues. The germline V gene has CDR1 SNHLY and CDR2 FYNNEI. Trimming took 8 bases from V and 1 from J, leaving 11 bases between them.

At least ten counts were recorded for this clone. The gene calls are TRBV30 and TRBJ1-1; no clear D. V was shortened by 0 bases and J by 9 bases, with 11 bases between the two germline ends. Germline values: CDR1 GTSNPN, CDR2 SVGIG (reference sequence). This CDR3 contains 12 residues. The CDR3 here is CAWSVPGGKAFF. The DNA for the CDR3 is TGTGCCTGGAGTGTACCCGGAGGGAAAGCTTTCTTT.

This clone was detected many times. This chain uses TRBV19 with TRBJ2-1; either TRBD1 or TRBD2 may fit D (5 bases each). Germline values: CDR1 LNHDA, CDR2 SQIVND (reference sequence). This CDR3 spans 15 amino acids. The germline V and J ends were trimmed by 4 bases and 8 bases, with 18 bases remaining between them. CDR3 sequence (DNA): TGTGCCAGTAGTAGTAACACCAGGGACGTGGATGAGCAGTTCTTC. Amino acids: CASSSNTRDVDEQFF.

The gene calls are TRBV11-2 and TRBJ1-5; weak D call: TRBD1 (6 bases). The germline gives CDR1 SGHAT, CDR2 FQNNGV. The CDR3 consists of 15 residues. Trimming took 2 bases from V and 4 from J, leaving 12 bases between them. The chain's CDR3 is CASSLSGQGNQPQHF. The DNA of the CDR3 is TGTGCCAGCAGCTTATCCGGGCAGGGGAATCAGCCCCAGCATTTT. The full variable domain, with the rest looked up from reference TRBV11-2 and TRBJ1-5, is EAGVAQSPRYKIIEKRQSVAFWCNPISGHATLYWYQQILGQGPKLLIQFQNNGVVDDSQLPKDRFSAERLKGVDSTLKIQPAKLEDSAVYLCASSLSGQGNQPQHFGDGTRLSIL.

This clone was seen ten or more times. The chain links TRBV5-1 to TRBJ2-5; D uncertain. Trimming removed 0 bases from V and 10 bases from J, with 16 bases in between. The CDR3 is made up of 14 amino acids. CDR1 is SGHRS and CDR2 is YFSETQ in the germline V gene. The CDR3 loop is CASSLAPPGVDQYF. Written as DNA, the CDR3 is TGCGCCAGCAGCTTGGCTCCTCCTGGAGTCGACCAGTACTTC.

The V call is TRBV28, the J call TRBJ1-2; D perhaps matches TRBD1 (6 bases). Trimming removed 11 bases from V and 9 bases from J, with 28 bases in between. The germline gives CDR1 MDHEN, CDR2 SYDVKM. CDR3 length equals 15 residues. The chain's CDR3 is CAVPAGGSTRGCYTF. The CDR3 bases are TGTGCCGTCCCGGCGGGTGGTTCAACCAGGGGTTGCTACACCTTC.

This clone came up many times. Other DNA variants within this sample encode the same CDR3. The V and J genes are TRBV15 and TRBJ2-1, with D perhaps matching TRBD2 (6 bases). Deletions cut 3 bases from V and 6 bases from J, with 18 bases between. CDR3 length: 16 residues. Germline assignment: CDR1 LNHNV and CDR2 YYDKDF (reference sequence). CDR3 bases: TGTGCCACCAGCAGGGATGGAGGGCCTCTGGTCAATGAGCAGTTCTTC. This encodes CATSRDGGPLVNEQFF.

This clone has just a few counts. The CDR3, as DNA: TGTGCCAGCAGTTCCGGGTCGGGACCGACGCCTTACGAGCAGTACTTC. It specifies CASSSGSGPTPYEQYF. The chain uses TRBV27 and TRBJ2-7; tentatively, D is TRBD1 or TRBD2 (5 bases each). The germline V gene has CDR1 MNHEY and CDR2 SMNVEV (reference sequence). V was cut by 4 bases and J by 4 bases, with 20 bases left in between. This CDR3 region has 16 residues.

In this sample, this clone turned up many times. The chain links TRBV20-1 to TRBJ2-3; D gene unclear. The CDR3 is 11 amino acids. Trimming removed 7 bases at V and 5 bases at J, with 10 bases between. The V gene's germline CDR1 is DFQATT and CDR2 SNEGSKA (reference sequence). CDR3 protein: CSGKPEDTQYF. The CDR3 DNA reads TGCAGTGGGAAGCCGGAAGATACGCAGTATTTT.

This clone was counted at least ten times. The chain couples TRBV10-2 to TRBJ1-2; TRBD1 matches 11 bases. The CDR3 totals 16 residues. The trim removed 7 bases at V and 4 bases at J, leaving 11 bases unmatched. Germline CDR1 and CDR2: WSHSY and SAAADI. The CDR3 region has the DNA TGCGCCAGCACCAGAGGACAGGGGGCACGGAGCTATGGCTACACCTTC. It encodes CASTRGQGARSYGYTF.

This clone was detected many times. At one of its ends the junction is not consistent with the germline gene, which may arise from a read error. The chain couples TRBV4-1 to TRBJ2-7, with a weak D call TRBD2 (6 bases). Germline lookup yields CDR1 MGHRA and CDR2 YSYEKL. This CDR3 spans 14 amino acids. The CDR3 nucleotides are TGCGCCAGTAGCAGGAGGGTAAGCTCCTACGAACAGTACTTC. It codes for CASSRRVSSYEQYF.

CDR3 protein: CASSLWTSGRPSSYEQYF. The DNA for the CDR3 is TGTGCCAGCAGCTTATGGACTAGCGGGAGGCCGAGCTCCTACGAGCAGTACTTC. The chain carries TRBV11-2 and TRBJ2-7, with TRBD2 matching over 14 bases. V lost 2 bases, J lost 0 bases, and 6 bases stayed unmatched. The CDR3 sequence is 18 residues long. The germline V gene encodes CDR1 SGHAT and CDR2 FQNNGV.

At least ten counts were recorded for this clone. The chain joins TRBV19 to TRBJ1-6, with D possibly TRBD1 on 5 matching bases. Trimming shortened V by 6 bases and J by 3 bases, and 9 bases separated the two germline ends. Germline V gives CDR1 LNHDA, CDR2 SQIVND (reference sequence). The CDR3 length is 14 residues. CDR3 amino acids: CASRQDGYNSPLHF. CDR3 nucleotide sequence: TGTGCCAGTAGACAGGACGGCTATAATTCACCCCTCCACTTT.

The table lists this clone with a few counts. A much bigger clone sits one base away, suggesting this may be a read error. J is TRBJ2-7 and V is TRBV10-3; 7 bases match TRBD2. Germline CDR1 reads ENHRY; CDR2 reads SYGVKD. The length of the CDR3 is 15 residues. With V trimmed by 6 bases and J by 5 bases, 13 bases remained unmatched. The CDR3 spells CAIRDSGKRGDEQYF. Here the CDR3 DNA reads TGTGCCATCAGAGACTCAGGAAAGCGGGGAGACGAGCAGTACTTC.

This clone is medium-sized in the sample. The chain uses TRBV11-3 and TRBJ2-1, with 14 bases that match TRBD2. This CDR3 comprises 16 residues. The germline V gene encodes CDR1 SGHNT and CDR2 YENEEA. The V segment lost 5 bases and the J segment 9 bases; nucleotides outside the gene matches: 9. The DNA of the CDR3 is TGTGCCAGCAGCGAAGCCGGGACTAGCGGGAGAGTTGAGCAGTTCTTC. This gives the protein CASSEAGTSGRVEQFF. The entire variable domain, with the rest obtained from reference TRBV11-3 and TRBJ2-1, is as follows: EAGVVQSPRYKIIEKKQPVAFWCNPISGHNTLYWYLQNLGQGPELLIRYENEEAVDDSQLPKDRFSAERLKGVDSTLKIQPAELGDSAVYLCASSEAGTSGRVEQFFGPGTRLTVL.

The sample holds many counts of this clone. This chain joins TRBV9 and TRBJ2-3; D is possibly TRBD2 (6 bases). CDR1 is SGDLS, CDR2 YYNGEE, per germline. The ends were cut back, 0 bases at V and 3 bases at J, with 17 bases in the middle. The CDR3 extends over 17 amino acids. In nucleotides, the CDR3 is TGTGCCAGCAGCGTAGGCTCCTCGGGGGTGTTAACAGATACGCAGTATTTT. This gives the protein CASSVGSSGVLTDTQYF.

This clone was seen at least ten times. The gene calls are TRBV28 and TRBJ1-6; TRBD1 matches at 11 bases. The CDR3 runs to 14 residues. After removal of 6 bases from V and 9 bases from J, the junction contained 4 bases not matched to a gene. The germline gives CDR1 MDHEN, CDR2 SYDVKM. The CDR3 loop is CASRSGQGASPLHF. Written as DNA, the CDR3 is TGTGCCAGCAGATCCGGACAGGGGGCTTCACCCCTCCACTTT.

The chain has TRBV6-1 and TRBJ2-7, with 7 bases fitting TRBD2. The V gene's germline CDR1 is MNHNS and CDR2 SASEGT. With 8 bases clipped from V and 10 bases from J, the junction kept 14 bases outside the gene matches. The CDR3 extends over 13 amino acids. CDR3 sequence (DNA): TGTGCCAGCGCCCGCGGGAGAAGATCTGATCAGTACTTC. Translation: CASARGRRSDQYF.

This clone was found many times. The chain employs TRBV20-1 and TRBJ2-1; D is ambiguous. The CDR3 totals 12 residues. Germline CDR1 reads DFQATT; CDR2 reads SNEGSKA (reference sequence). V lost 6 bases and J 3 bases, leaving 9 bases between the germline ends. CDR3 amino acids: CSAGGFYNEQFF. DNA for the CDR3: TGCAGTGCGGGCGGTTTCTACAATGAGCAGTTCTTC.

This clone came up a few times. A much larger clone lies a single base off, so this may be a read error. V is TRBV19 and J is TRBJ2-2; D unclear. The CDR3 is 12 residues long. Per germline, CDR1 LNHDA and CDR2 SQIVND (reference sequence). Trimming left V 7 bases short and J 9 bases short, with 12 bases between. CDR3 coding DNA: TGTGCCAGTACTAAACCGGCCTGGGAGCTGTTTTTT. It yields the protein CASTKPAWELFF.